This TCR beta chain was documented in a study of blood T cell repertoires in COVID-19. Study details: The United States, Italy and Spain supplied acute and convalescent COVID-19 samples. PBMCs, B-cell-depleted T cells, or T cells provided the cDNA or gDNA that made up the material.

There are 13 residues in the CDR3. With 4 bases removed from V and 0 bases from J, the gap between germline ends came to 7 bases. The germline V gene has CDR1 MNHEY and CDR2 SMNVEV (reference sequence). Sequenced by immunoSEQ multiplex PCR; TCRdb stores in-frame clones only, minus some. The sample includes fewer than 80,000 clones, about 88% of them seen just once. The chain couples TRBV27 to TRBJ2-7; D unclear. Sequencing was carried out using peripheral blood. This receptor was identified in an elderly woman with active or convalescent COVID-19. Here the CDR3 reads CASSSVSSYEQYF. In DNA, the CDR3 is TGTGCCAGCAGTTCGGTTAGCTCCTACGAGCAGTACTTC.